The 9 T cell receptor beta chains reported below all come from one sample, sequenced in a study of blood T cell repertoires in COVID-19. Sequencing was performed with immunoSEQ multiplex PCR; in TCRdb, only in-frame clones are kept and a portion is missing. The sample shows some 160,000 clones, roughly 80% of them seen only once. The specimen sequenced was peripheral blood. These receptors all come from a man between 65 and 80 years old with active or convalescent COVID-19.

The chain joins TRBV7-2 to TRBJ2-3, with D possibly matching TRBD1 (5 bases). The CDR3 runs 12 residues. In germline, CDR1 is SGHTA, CDR2 FQGNSA. V shed 5 bases and J shed 6 bases, with 9 bases lying between them. Here the CDR3 reads CASSINRDTQYF. In nucleotides, the CDR3 is TGTGCCAGCAGCATCAACAGGGATACGCAGTATTTT.

V and J are TRBV30 and TRBJ2-7, with 8 bases aligning to TRBD1. Trimming at V came to 3 bases and at J to 4 bases, leaving 5 bases not matched to a gene. This CDR3 has 13 residues. Germline CDR1 and CDR2: GTSNPN and SVGIG (reference sequence). The CDR3 DNA sequence: TGTGCCTGGAGAGGACAGGGAATATACGAGCAGTACTTC. Its protein is CAWRGQGIYEQYF.

The chain has TRBV5-1 and TRBJ2-1, with 8 positions matching TRBD2. The CDR3 is 17 amino acids. The germline CDR1 and CDR2 sequences are SGHRS and YFSETQ. The trim removed 2 bases at V and 5 bases at J, leaving 12 bases unmatched. The CDR3 spells CASSFRRSGGANNEQFF. CDR3 bases: TGCGCCAGCAGCTTTAGGCGGAGCGGGGGCGCTAACAATGAGCAGTTCTTC.

The chain joins TRBV29-1 to TRBJ1-2; 7 bases map to TRBD1. The CDR3 covers 14 residues. Germline-derived CDR1 and CDR2 are SQVTM and ANQGSEA. Losses at the gene ends were 7 bases for V and 5 bases for J; bases not matched to a gene: 13. CDR3 coding DNA: TGCAGCGCCCCCGGACAGGCGAAGCTGTATGGCTACACCTTC. It codes for CSAPGQAKLYGYTF.

The rearrangement joins TRBV7-2 to TRBJ1-1; D possibly corresponds to TRBD1 (6 bases). The V gene's germline CDR1 is SGHTA and CDR2 FQGNSA. The CDR3 length is 13 residues. The V and J ends lost 3 bases and 4 bases respectively, with 9 bases between them. This chain's CDR3 is CASSLTGITEAFF. In DNA, the CDR3 is TGTGCCAGCAGCTTGACAGGAATCACTGAAGCTTTCTTT.

The chain is built from TRBV2 and TRBJ2-7, with D perhaps matching TRBD2 (7 bases). The V gene lost 7 bases and the J gene lost 3 bases, with 16 bases spanning the gap. Germline V CDR1 and CDR2: SNHLY, FYNNEI. This CDR3 region has 14 residues. The CDR3 nucleotides read TGTGCCAGCACCCGAGGGGGGGTCGGCTACGAGCAGTACTTC. As protein: CASTRGGVGYEQYF.

This clone was observed a single time. In DNA, the CDR3 is TGTGCCAGCAGCTTACGGCCTATTGGGACGGGGGGAGCTAACTATGGCTACACCTTC. It specifies CASSLRPIGTGGANYGYTF. This chain uses TRBV7-3 with TRBJ1-2, with D possibly being TRBD1 (5 bases). CDR3 length equals 19 residues. Germline CDR1 SGHTA, CDR2 FQGTGA. V shed 2 bases and J shed 0 bases, with 22 bases lying between them.

V usage is TRBV18 and J usage is TRBJ2-5; D unresolved. CDR1 and CDR2 (germline): KGHSH, LQKENI. V shed 6 bases and J shed 2 bases, with 16 bases lying between them. The CDR3 consists of 15 residues. CDR3 DNA: TGTGCCAGCTCCCATGAGGTTGGGTCACAAGAGACCCAGTACTTC. It encodes CASSHEVGSQETQYF.

This clone was seen once. The chain carries TRBV9 and TRBJ2-7; 8 positions match TRBD1. The CDR3 spans 15 residues. Germline V gives CDR1 SGDLS, CDR2 YYNGEE. V was clipped by 2 bases and J by 1 base; unmatched bases: 5. Here the CDR3 reads CASSVGTGLSYEQYF. The CDR3 nucleotides are TGTGCCAGCAGCGTGGGGACAGGTTTATCCTACGAGCAGTACTTC.